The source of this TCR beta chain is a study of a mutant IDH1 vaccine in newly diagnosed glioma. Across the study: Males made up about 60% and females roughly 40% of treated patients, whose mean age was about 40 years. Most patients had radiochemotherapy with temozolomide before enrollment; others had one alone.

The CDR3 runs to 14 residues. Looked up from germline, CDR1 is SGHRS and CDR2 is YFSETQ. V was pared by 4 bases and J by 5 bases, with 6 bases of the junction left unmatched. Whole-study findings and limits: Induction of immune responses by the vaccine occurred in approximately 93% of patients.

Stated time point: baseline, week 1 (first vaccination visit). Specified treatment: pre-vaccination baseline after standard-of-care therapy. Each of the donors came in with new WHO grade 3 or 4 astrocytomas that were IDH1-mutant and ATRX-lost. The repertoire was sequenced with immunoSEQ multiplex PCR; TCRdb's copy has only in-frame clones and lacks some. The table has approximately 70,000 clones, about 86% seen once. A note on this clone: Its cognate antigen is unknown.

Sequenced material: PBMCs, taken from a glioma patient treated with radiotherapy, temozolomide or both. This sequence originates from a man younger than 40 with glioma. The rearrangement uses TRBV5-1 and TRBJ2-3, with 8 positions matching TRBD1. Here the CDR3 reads CASSTDRGGDTQYF. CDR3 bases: TGCGCCAGCAGCACCGACAGGGGAGGAGATACGCAGTATTTT.